This TCR beta chain comes out of a study of blood T cell repertoires in COVID-19. Across the whole study: Spain, Italy and the United States supplied samples that represented acute and convalescent COVID-19. The analysed material was cDNA or gDNA that came from T cells, B-cell-depleted T cells, or PBMCs.

As originally analysed: Reference gene primer amplification gave estimated nucleated cell counts. Sequenced by immunoSEQ multiplex PCR; TCRdb stores in-frame clones only, minus some. The DNA was the basis for D and trimming; V, J and clone size are from that table. This sample has some 150,000 clones, with approximately 89% found just once. The CDR3 has 15 amino acids. V trimming: 6 bases; J trimming: 0 bases; junction bases outside the gene matches: 3. Germline CDR1 reads MRHNA; CDR2 reads SNTAGT. The chain recombines TRBV6-4 with TRBJ2-7; 12 positions match TRBD2. This clonotype originated in a human donor in a cohort sampled during active COVID-19. The sequenced sample consisted of peripheral blood. CDR3 loop: CASSASGGASYEQYF. The CDR3 DNA sequence: TGTGCCAGCAGCGCTAGCGGGGGGGCCTCCTACGAGCAGTACTTC.